The next 15 T cell receptor beta chains were all read from a single sample in a study of T cells in Graves' hyperthyroidism and ophthalmopathy. There were TCR beta CDR3 regions amplified from RNA transcripts. Initially, a first-round RT-PCR of the TCR CDR3 employed the HTBI primer set. Each CDR3 protein is one row after TCRdb ran MiXCR on the multiplex PCR reads. The table has about 560,000 distinct CDR3 sequences, over 15% seen once. Sequences were obtained from blood. The receptors derive from a woman aged 18-29 years with Graves' hyperthyroidism.

The chain recombines TRBV15 with TRBJ2-3; the D is unclear. The CDR3 contains 14 residues. From germline, CDR1 is LNHNV and CDR2 YYDKDF (reference sequence). Trimming removed 1 base from V and 3 bases from J, with 8 bases in between. This chain's CDR3 is CATSRVRRTDTQYF. In DNA form, the CDR3 reads TGTGCCACCAGCAGAGTAAGAAGAACAGATACGCAGTATTTT.

This clonotype appeared many times. The chain is built from TRBV2 and TRBJ2-3, with D tentatively TRBD2 (6 bases). CDR3 length: 13 amino acids. V gave up 8 bases and J gave up 6 bases, with 15 bases separating them. CDR1 and CDR2 from the germline V gene are SNHLY and FYNNEI. The CDR3 spells CASGGLQKDTQYF. The CDR3 coding sequence is TGTGCCAGCGGGGGACTCCAGAAGGATACGCAGTATTTT.

This clonotype was found a few times. The chain recombines TRBV10-2 with TRBJ2-5, with 12 bases that match TRBD2. The trim removed 1 base at V and 2 bases at J, leaving 8 bases unmatched. The CDR3 length is 18 residues. Per germline, CDR1 WSHSY and CDR2 SAAADI. CDR3 in amino acids: CASSEWGLAGGPQETQYF. DNA of the CDR3: TGCGCCAGCAGTGAGTGGGGGCTAGCGGGGGGGCCACAAGAGACCCAGTACTTC.

This clonotype was counted only a few times. V usage is TRBV6-1 and J usage is TRBJ2-5; 8 bases match TRBD2. The CDR3 totals 15 residues. V trimming: 8 bases; J trimming: 5 bases; junction bases outside the gene matches: 13. Germline V CDR1 and CDR2: MNHNS, SASEGT. Here the CDR3 DNA reads TGTGCCAGCGAATATTGGCGGGGGGTACGGGAGACCCAGTACTTC. It codes for CASEYWRGVRETQYF.

This clonotype has ten or more counts. V and J are TRBV3-1 and TRBJ2-7, with 10 bases fitting TRBD2. There are 15 residues in the CDR3. Germline V lookup: CDR1 LGHDT, CDR2 YNNKEL (reference sequence). V lost 0 bases to trimming and J lost 12 bases; unmatched junction nucleotides: 11. The CDR3 DNA reads as TGTGCCAGCAGCCAAGATACCAGCGGGAGGGGGCGGCGGTACTTC. It is translated as CASSQDTSGRGRRYF.

This clonotype was seen repeatedly, ten times or more. The J gene is TRBJ2-1, the V gene TRBV20-1; TRBD2 matches 14 bases. The germline V gene encodes CDR1 DFQATT and CDR2 SNEGSKA (reference sequence). The CDR3 length is 14 residues. V shed 7 bases, J shed 5 bases, and the junction held 4 bases outside the gene matches. The CDR3 coding sequence is TGCAGTGTGGGACTAGCGGGAGTGAACAATGAGCAGTTCTTC. This gives the protein CSVGLAGVNNEQFF.

Note on this clonotype: Just one base apart from a much larger clone, this may be a read error. The chain joins TRBV28 to TRBJ2-7; no reliable D call. From germline, CDR1 is MDHEN and CDR2 SYDVKM. The CDR3 spans 13 residues. CDR3 in DNA: TGTGTCAGCAGAAACGGGCGTGACTACGAGCAGTACTTC. It codes for CVSRNGRDYEQYF. The whole variable domain, filled in from reference TRBV28 and TRBJ2-7, reads DVKVTQSSRYLVKRTGEKVFLECVQDMDHENMFWYRQDPGLGLRLIYFSYDVKMKEKGDIPEGYSVSREKKERFSLILESASTNQTSMYLCVSRNGRDYEQYFGPGTRLTVT.

This clonotype came up many times. The chain employs TRBV27 and TRBJ1-2; the match to TRBD1 covers 10 bases. Germline V gene lookup returns CDR1 MNHEY and CDR2 SMNVEV (reference sequence). The CDR3 runs to 18 residues. With V trimmed by 5 bases and J by 1 base, 13 bases remained unmatched. CDR3 nucleotides: TGTGCCAGCAGTGGACTCCGGGACAGGGGAATTCTTAACTATGGCTACACCTTC. It is translated as CASSGLRDRGILNYGYTF.

This clonotype was seen ten or more times. The chain recombines TRBV12-3 or TRBV12-4 with TRBJ2-7; the match to TRBD2 covers 11 bases. The V and J ends lost 4 bases and 6 bases, in that order; junction bases with no gene match: 11. The CDR3 has 16 residues. The CDR3 spells CASSSVTSGIPSEQYF. CDR3 sequence (DNA): TGTGCCAGCAGTTCCGTGACTAGCGGGATACCTTCCGAGCAGTACTTC.

The chain recombines TRBV15 with TRBJ2-1; 8 nucleotides align to TRBD1. The CDR3 runs to 16 residues. The junction had 8 bases not matched to a gene; V was cut back by 3 bases and J by 4 bases. The germline V gene encodes CDR1 LNHNV and CDR2 YYDKDF (reference sequence). The CDR3 coding sequence is TGTGCCACCAGCAGGGCCGGGACAGGCGGGTACAATGAGCAGTTCTTC. Translation: CATSRAGTGGYNEQFF.

This clonotype was observed at least ten times. The V call is TRBV20-1, the J call TRBJ2-7; D ambiguous. V was clipped by 4 bases and J by 4 bases, with 8 bases between them. CDR1 and CDR2 (germline): DFQATT, SNEGSKA (reference sequence). The length of the CDR3 is 11 residues. In DNA, the CDR3 is TGCAGTGCTACCAGAGGTTACGAGCAGTACTTC. Protein: CSATRGYEQYF.

This clonotype has more than one count but fewer than ten. The chain's CDR3 is CASSIKKDFNEKLFF. CDR3 DNA: TGTGCCAGTAGTATAAAGAAAGATTTCAATGAAAAACTGTTTTTT. The chain couples TRBV19 to TRBJ1-4; D uncertain. V lost 2 bases to trimming and J lost 5 bases, with 12 bases between them. CDR3 size: 15 residues. Looked up from germline, CDR1 is LNHDA and CDR2 is SQIVND (reference sequence).

This clonotype was found many times. The J gene is TRBJ2-7, the V gene TRBV6-5; a weak D match, TRBD1 (5 bases). The CDR3 sequence is 15 residues long. V was shortened by 0 bases and J by 1 base, with 10 bases between the two germline ends. Germline CDR1 and CDR2: MNHEY and SVGAGI. The CDR3 nucleotides are TGTGCCAGCAGTTACTCGACGACAGATTCCTACGAGCAGTACTTC. It is translated as CASSYSTTDSYEQYF.

In this sample, this clonotype turned up many times. The V and J genes are TRBV7-2 and TRBJ2-5; 8 nucleotides match TRBD1. This CDR3 region has 15 residues. V gave up 4 bases and J gave up 4 bases; unmatched junction bases: 8. CDR1 is SGHTA, CDR2 FQGNSA, per germline. CDR3 in DNA: TGTGCCAGCAGCTACTGGACAGGGAGGACAGAGACCCAGTACTTC. Translated: CASSYWTGRTETQYF.

This clonotype was recorded at least ten times. The chain has TRBV7-8 and TRBJ2-7, with 7 bases matching TRBD2. The CDR3 is 14 amino acids. V lost 5 bases to trimming and J lost 4 bases; unmatched junction nucleotides: 8. Germline V gene lookup returns CDR1 SGHVS and CDR2 FQNEAQ. The CDR3 spells CASSRPTSWYEQYF. CDR3 DNA sequence: TGTGCCAGCAGCAGACCGACTAGCTGGTACGAGCAGTACTTC.